This TCR beta chain was recorded in a study of CD8 T cells in ankylosing spondylitis. General study findings and limits: Reportedly, significant enrichment of disease-linked clones occurred in matched ankylosing spondylitis synovial fluid.

This clonotype was seen many times. The antigen is unknown. Libraries of TCR beta came from quantitative 5'-RACE with molecular barcodes. TCRdb reanalysed the 5' RACE reads using MiXCR and keeps one entry per CDR3 protein. Of about 250,000 distinct CDR3 sequences detected, 7.5% to 9.5% appear once; the ten largest clones hold around 4.9%. This CDR3 is 14 amino acids long. Trimming cost V 1 base and J 6 bases, with 12 bases left between them. Looked up from germline, CDR1 is SGHAT and CDR2 is FQNNGV. The source is a female donor with ankylosing spondylitis or in good health (not recorded which). What was sequenced was blood, either unsorted or a sorted T cell fraction (not recorded which). The chain has TRBV11-2 and TRBJ1-1, with D hard to call. The CDR3 region is CASSLVAPIAEAFF. CDR3 nucleotides: TGTGCCAGCAGCTTAGTGGCCCCGATCGCTGAAGCTTTCTTT.